This T cell receptor (beta chain) was captured by sequencing in a study of cytomegalovirus exposure and HLA in healthy donors. Overall study findings and caveats: The presence/absence work took it that sequencing depth was about the same across donors. In most subjects, TCR beta sequences reportedly gave accurate predictions of HLA-A and HLA-B alleles.

The germline CDR1 and CDR2 sequences are SNHLY and FYNNEI. The CDR3 is 19 residues long. Germline trimming cut 1 base from V and 6 bases from J; bases unmatched to any gene: 18. Of note for this clone: Its target is not known.

It was with 60 Vbeta and 13 Jbeta primers that the PCR ran. The protocol was immunoSEQ multiplex PCR, while the TCRdb copy is restricted to in-frame clones and leaves out a portion. The sample has tens of thousands of clones, around four fifths seen once; the top ten hold 3% to 4%. The rearrangement links TRBV2 to TRBJ2-1, with 7 nucleotides matching TRBD2. This sequence originates from a young man in good health and CMV-seropositive. Specimen: PBMCs. The CDR3, as DNA: TGTGCCAGCAGTGAAGTTGGGGCGCGAGCGGGGAGGGTCCTCAATGAGCAGTTCTTC. This codes for CASSEVGARAGRVLNEQFF. The full variable domain, completed using reference TRBV2 and TRBJ2-1, is EPEVTQTPSHQVTQMGQEVILRCVPISNHLYFYWYRQILGQKVEFLVSFYNNEISEKSEIFDDQFSVERPDGSNFTLKIRSTKLEDSAMYFCASSEVGARAGRVLNEQFFGPGTRLTVL.